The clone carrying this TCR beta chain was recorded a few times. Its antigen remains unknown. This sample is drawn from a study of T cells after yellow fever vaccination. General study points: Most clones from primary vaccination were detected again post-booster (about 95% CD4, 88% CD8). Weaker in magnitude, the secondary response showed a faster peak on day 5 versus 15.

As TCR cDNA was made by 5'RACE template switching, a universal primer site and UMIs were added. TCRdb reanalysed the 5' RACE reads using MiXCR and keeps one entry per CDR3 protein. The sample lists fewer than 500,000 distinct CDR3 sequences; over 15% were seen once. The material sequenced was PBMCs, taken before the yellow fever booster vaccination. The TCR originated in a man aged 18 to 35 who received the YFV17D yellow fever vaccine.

CDR3 sequence (DNA): TGCGCCAGCAGCCAAGCGGATATAGGACAGCCGGCAAAACTGTTTTTT. It translates to CASSQADIGQPAKLFF. The V and J genes are TRBV4-3 and TRBJ1-4; perhaps TRBD1 as D (6 bases). The germline V and J ends were trimmed by 1 base and 10 bases, with 19 bases remaining between them. Germline V lookup: CDR1 LGHNA, CDR2 YSLEER. This CDR3 is built from 16 residues.